This T cell receptor beta chain was identified in a study of blood T cell repertoires in COVID-19 (dated by TCRdb to 2020 to 2021). With regard to the full study: Collaborator samples came from the United States, Italy and Spain and covered acute and convalescent phases of COVID-19. The prospective study material was composed of cDNA or gDNA derived from T cells, B-cell-depleted T cells, or PBMCs. The dataset comprised deeply sampled blood TCRbeta repertoires from subjects exposed to, actively infected with, or recovered from COVID-19. The repertoires were released in a freely available public database intended as a resource for research on the immune response to SARS-CoV-2. Samples were obtained from the ongoing ImmuneRACE study (first 160 participants) and from some 1,300 subjects provided by 6 global collaborators. Sample metadata almost always included a de-identified subject ID, COVID-19 status, age in years and sex. Where HLA class I and class II types were available, the types were taken from metadata supplied by the sample provider, not from assay-based typing. On the study overall, not on this receptor specifically: Clinical and demographic metadata were provided uncurated, with the amount varying by source and participant.

The immunoSEQ Assay, a bias-controlled multiplex PCR, was used to amplify TCRbeta CDR3 regions from genomic DNA. The original pipeline was this. Within the assay, amplification of reference gene primers was used to estimate how many nucleated cells each sample contained. To quantify the absolute abundance of each unique TCRbeta CDR3 rearrangement, sequence reads were collapsed and filtered. For each sample, productive Simpson clonality was calculated as the square root of Simpson's diversity index across productive rearrangements. TCRdb took this table from immuneACCESS and kept in-frame rearrangements with V and J called. Such tables lack part of the clones; where checked against another copy, unresolved V genes explain under half of the gap, and the rest is unexplained. The V and J calls and clone size are taken from that table; D and trimming were inferred from the DNA. The sample has approximately 200,000 clones on record, 85% of them singletons. The ten largest clones take up roughly a sixth of the sample.

CDR3 length: 14 amino acids, cysteine to phenylalanine. Just CDR3 DNA is preserved here, 42 bases in frame from base 1. Based on the germline V gene, the CDR1 and CDR2 sequences are SGHDT and YYEEEE. Trimming removed 4 bases from V and 2 bases from J; the gene matches leave 2 bases unexplained. Notes on this clone: The target of this receptor is not known. The input lacks base qualities; no much larger clone sits a single base away.

In the prospective study, participants were roughly 18 to 100 years old, resided in fewer than 25 geographic areas of the United States, and were enrolled through a virtual design. In the prospective study, participants were assigned to cohorts based on the clinical history participants reported in a screening survey and a study questionnaire. Recovered participants in ImmuneRACE Cohort 3 were defined by two consecutive negative NP/OP PCR tests, clearance by a healthcare professional, or resolution of symptoms. In the prospective study, mobile phlebotomists collected whole blood, serum and a nasopharyngeal or oropharyngeal swab from each participant. Additional blood draws and questionnaires over an approximately 2-month period could optionally be provided by prospective study participants. Before DNA extraction, blood samples from the prospective study were shipped at room temperature or frozen.

Sequenced input: PBMCs or T cells enriched from blood (not recorded which). The sequence joins TRBV5-6 to TRBJ2-2; TRBD1 agrees with 7 junctional bases. The TCR originated in a man aged 40-49 years who had recovered from COVID-19. The DNA sequence follows: TGTGCCAGCAGCGGGGACAGAAACACCGGGGAGCTGTTTTTT. This is translated as CASSGDRNTGELFF. The full variable domain, completed from the reference TRBV5-6 and TRBJ2-2 proteins outside the CDR3, reads DAGVTQSPTHLIKTRGQQVTLRCSPKSGHDTVSWYQQALGQGPQFIFQYYEEEERQRGNFPDRFSGHQFPNYSSELNVNALLLGDSALYLCASSGDRNTGELFFGEGSRLTVL.